What follows is one T cell receptor beta chain and its context. Ten or more counts support this clonotype. What antigen it recognizes has not been identified. No base quality information exists; no much larger clone differs at one position. The sample belongs to a study of regulatory T cells in long-lasting Graves disease (dated by TCRdb to about 2021). As for the study more broadly: Newly diagnosed Graves' disease patients had taken antithyroid drugs for less than 3 months. This study used TCR sequencing and RNA sequencing of peripheral blood to compare persistent Graves' disease patients against newly diagnosed Graves' disease patients. The study was conducted in China and was registered as a clinical trial. A total of 35 or so samples were covered by TCR sequencing, comprising approximately 13 persistent and roughly 20 newly diagnosed Graves' disease patients.

Overall results and qualifications from the work: Because the primary lesion, thyroid tissue, could not be accessed, the study looked at peripheral blood alone. Only the TCR beta chain was sequenced and analyzed. Persistent patients shared more public clonotypes among themselves (around 2,500) than newly diagnosed patients did (approximately 870). The authors noted that the small sample size was a limitation that may lower accuracy. Lower TCR Shannon entropy and fewer highly expanded clones were observed in persistent Graves' disease patients than in newly diagnosed patients, which suggested clonal expansion.

Receptors were amplified or captured by multiplex PCR. Sequencing took place on an Illumina HiSeq 4000. iRepertoire HTBI primers and Arm-PCR amplification of CDR3 regions were used to construct TCR beta libraries. PCR products were gel purified before sequencing. As for the original processing: Gene usage analysis of CDR3 amino acid clonotypes relied on the 60 to 65 TRBV and around 13 TRBJ segments identified across samples. Filtered high-quality paired reads were merged into contigs using COPE and FqMerger. BLAST was used to align contigs to the IMGT TRBV, TRBD and TRBJ reference genes, and CDR3 was defined following IMGT. Clonotypes above 0.1% frequency were classified as highly expanded clones. Shannon entropy was used to measure repertoire diversity, and the Gini coefficient was used to measure V-J evenness. A clonotype found in more than one individual was treated as public. Through fastp at Q25 and MiXCR, TCRdb rebuilt clones from the public reads, retaining in-frame beta chains. Each CDR3 protein appears once, grouped with its most common genes and DNA. Clone size and V and J calls follow TCRdb, not the original study. Across this sample there are about 220,000 distinct CDR3 sequences, with around 18% seen only once. Of the sample, over 20% falls within the top ten clones.

What the time point label conveys for this sample: newly diagnosed GD, antithyroid drugs for less than 3 months. For both TCR sequencing and RNA sequencing, RNA was extracted from PBMCs using TRIzol. The diagnosis of Graves' disease followed American Thyroid Association guidelines. Recruitment of patients was carried out at an endocrinology department in Xi'an, China. Each patient gave approximately 8.8 milliliters of peripheral blood, collected in an EDTA anticoagulant tube. Ficoll Paque Plus density gradient separation was used to isolate PBMCs, and no further T cell sorting was done. RNA quality was checked with an Agilent 2100 Bioanalyzer and agarose gel, and concentration with a NanoDrop 2000. The sequence came from a female donor with Graves disease. The sequences come from peripheral blood mononuclear cells (PBMCs), collected at new diagnosis, from a patient treated with antithyroid drugs.

The DNA is TGCAGTGCTGGGGGACTAGCGGGCCACAATGAGCAGTTCTTC. Its product reads: CSAGGLAGHNEQFF. The rearranged segments are TRBV20-1 and TRBJ2-1; the junction holds 12 bases that match TRBD2. The CDR3 runs 14 amino acids, cysteine and phenylalanine included. The only DNA kept is the CDR3, 42 bases in frame from the first base. The germline V gene (reference sequence) yields DFQATT for CDR1 and SNEGSKA for CDR2. V has 5 bases trimmed and J has 5 bases trimmed; junction bases matching no gene number 4.